This entry describes one TCR beta chain. This entry is derived from a study of blood T cell repertoires in COVID-19. Study summary: From the United States, Italy and Spain came samples of acute and convalescent COVID-19. T cells, B-cell-depleted T cells, or PBMCs provided the cDNA or gDNA that served as material.

One Seattle source followed patients from active infection through their disease course. CDR1 is MNHNS and CDR2 is SASEGT in the germline V gene. CDR3 length: 13 amino acids. Trimming left V 1 base short and J 1 base short, with 4 bases between. Original methodology: Amplification of reference gene primers was used by the study to estimate nucleated cell counts. The table came from immunoSEQ multiplex PCR; TCRdb's copy has only in-frame clones and leaves some out. V and J calls and clone size are copied from that table; D and trimming were computed from the DNA. The repertoire holds 60,000 to 80,000 clones, with roughly nine tenths as singletons.

Sequencing was carried out using peripheral blood. The receptor's source is a woman in her sixties with COVID-19, enrolled during active disease. The rearrangement links TRBV6-1 to TRBJ1-1; D remains unclear. CDR3 protein: CASSEVGNTEAFF. In nucleotides, the CDR3 is TGTGCCAGCAGTGAAGTCGGGAACACTGAAGCTTTCTTT.